The T cell receptor (beta chain) under discussion was sequenced for a study of blood T cell repertoires in COVID-19. Study in general: Specimens from acute and convalescent COVID-19 originated in the United States, Italy and Spain.

Profiling relied on immunoSEQ multiplex PCR, and the TCRdb table lists in-frame clones only, not all of them. The sample includes about 120,000 clones, more than 85% of them seen just once. Germline CDR1 and CDR2: MNHEY and SMNVEV (reference sequence). Trimming shortened V by 5 bases and J by 0 bases, and 14 bases separated the two germline ends. There are 15 residues in the CDR3. This clone was counted once. The sequenced sample was peripheral blood. The rearrangement joins TRBV27 to TRBJ2-7, with TRBD2 as a possible D gene (5 bases). The sequence derives from a human donor with acute or convalescent COVID-19. The donor label of this sample is uncertain. The CDR3 DNA reads TGTGCCAGCAGTCGTGGCGGGCCCAGCTCCTACGAGCAGTACTTC. It specifies CASSRGGPSSYEQYF.